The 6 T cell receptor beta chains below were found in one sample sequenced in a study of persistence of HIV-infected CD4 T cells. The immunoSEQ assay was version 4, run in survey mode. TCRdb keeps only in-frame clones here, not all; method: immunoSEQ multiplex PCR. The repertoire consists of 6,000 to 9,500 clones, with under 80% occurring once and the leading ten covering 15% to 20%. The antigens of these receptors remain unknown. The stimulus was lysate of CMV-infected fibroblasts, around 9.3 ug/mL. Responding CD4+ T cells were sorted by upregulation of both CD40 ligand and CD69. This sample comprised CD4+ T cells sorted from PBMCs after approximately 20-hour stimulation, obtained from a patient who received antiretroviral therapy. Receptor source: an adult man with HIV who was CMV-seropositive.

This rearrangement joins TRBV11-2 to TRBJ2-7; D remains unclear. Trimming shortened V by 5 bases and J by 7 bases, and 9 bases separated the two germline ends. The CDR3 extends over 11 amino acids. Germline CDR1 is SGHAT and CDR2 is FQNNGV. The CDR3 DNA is TGTGCCAGCAGCCTCCACCGGGAGCAGTACTTC. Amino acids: CASSLHREQYF.

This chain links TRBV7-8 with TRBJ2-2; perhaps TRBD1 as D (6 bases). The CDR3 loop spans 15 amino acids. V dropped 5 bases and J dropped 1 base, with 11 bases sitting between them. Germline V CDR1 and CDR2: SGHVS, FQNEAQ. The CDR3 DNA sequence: TGTGCCAGCAGCCCCCCAGGGGTGAACACCGGGGAGCTGTTTTTT. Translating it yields CASSPPGVNTGELFF.

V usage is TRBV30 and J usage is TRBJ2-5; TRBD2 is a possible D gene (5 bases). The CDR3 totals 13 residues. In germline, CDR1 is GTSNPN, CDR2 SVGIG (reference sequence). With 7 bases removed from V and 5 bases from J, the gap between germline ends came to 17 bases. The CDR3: CALRRSIGETQYF. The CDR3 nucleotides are TGTGCCTTAAGGAGGAGCATTGGGGAGACCCAGTACTTC.

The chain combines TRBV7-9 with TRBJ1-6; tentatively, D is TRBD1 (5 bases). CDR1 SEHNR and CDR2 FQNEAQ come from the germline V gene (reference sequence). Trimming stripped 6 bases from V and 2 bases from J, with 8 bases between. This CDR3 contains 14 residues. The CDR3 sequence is CASSPTAYNSPLHF. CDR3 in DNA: TGTGCCAGCAGTCCGACAGCCTATAATTCACCCCTCCACTTT.

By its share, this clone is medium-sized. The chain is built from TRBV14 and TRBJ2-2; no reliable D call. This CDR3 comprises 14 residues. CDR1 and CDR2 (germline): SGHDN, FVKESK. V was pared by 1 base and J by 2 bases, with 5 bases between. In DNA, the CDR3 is TGTGCCAGCAGCCAAGTGTTAAACACCGGGGAGCTGTTTTTT. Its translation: CASSQVLNTGELFF.

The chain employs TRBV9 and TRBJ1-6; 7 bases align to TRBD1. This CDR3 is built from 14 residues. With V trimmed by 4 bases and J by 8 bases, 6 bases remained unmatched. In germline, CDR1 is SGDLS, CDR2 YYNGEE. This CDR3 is CASSLGQMDSPLHF. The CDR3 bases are TGTGCCAGCAGCTTGGGACAGATGGATTCACCCCTCCACTTT.